This T cell receptor (beta chain) was captured by sequencing in a study of T cell clones after liver transplantation. Study as a whole: As an antigen-independent comparator, third-party-reactive TCRbeta sequences came from pre-transplant mixed lymphocyte reactions. Three of eight recipients were HCV-positive; others had non-autoimmune, non-viral indications. Study findings and constraints: A larger donor-reactive than third-party decline suggested partial antigen-specific deletion.

The table came from immunoSEQ multiplex PCR; TCRdb's copy has only in-frame clones and leaves some out. The table records more than 100,000 clones, approximately 79% of them present only once. V was cut by 2 bases and J by 0 bases, with 10 bases left in between. Germline loops: CDR1 SGHAT, CDR2 FQNNGV. There are 15 residues in the CDR3. Notes on this clone: The target antigen is unknown.

The chain couples TRBV11-2 to TRBJ1-1, with TRBD1 as a possible D gene (6 bases). The starting material was CD4+ T cells from blood, obtained roughly 50 months after liver transplant. The TCR originated in a human patient who received a liver transplant. Some T cells may be the graft donor's. CDR3 residues: CASSLTGMLNTEAFF. The CDR3 DNA sequence: TGTGCCAGCAGCTTAACAGGGATGCTGAACACTGAAGCTTTCTTT.